The next 21 T cell receptor beta chains were all read from a single sample in a study of shared T cell receptors in the human thymus. TCRdb keeps only in-frame clones here, not all; method: immunoSEQ multiplex PCR. The sample gives some 760,000 clones, approximately 85% of which show up once; roughly 0.01% is in the top ten. The sample was also linked to a second study, of human thymus T cells.

Input material: thymocytes. All receptors derive from a girl under three years old with a congenital heart defect.

V usage is TRBV9 and J usage is TRBJ2-3; D call uncertain. CDR1 and CDR2 from the germline V gene are SGDLS and YYNGEE. The CDR3 consists of 16 residues. With 4 bases removed from V and 0 bases from J, the gap between germline ends came to 15 bases. Written as DNA, the CDR3 is TGTGCCAGCAGCCAAATGAGGTTTTCTAGCACAGATACGCAGTATTTT. Amino acid sequence: CASSQMRFSSTDTQYF.

The rearrangement links TRBV5-4 to TRBJ2-3; tentative D call: TRBD2 (5 bases). The CDR3 is 14 residues long. Per germline, CDR1 SGHNT and CDR2 YYREEE (reference sequence). The ends were cut back, 2 bases at V and 2 bases at J, with 9 bases in the middle. As DNA, the CDR3 is TGTGCCAGCAGCTTTACGGGGAACACAGATACGCAGTATTTT. This translates into CASSFTGNTDTQYF.

The chain combines TRBV7-9 with TRBJ1-1; 9 bases are a match to TRBD1. V was clipped by 5 bases and J by 1 base; unmatched bases: 8. Germline V gene lookup returns CDR1 SEHNR and CDR2 FQNEAQ (reference sequence). The CDR3 is 16 residues long. CDR3 residues: CASSAQQGAPNTEAFF. Here the CDR3 DNA reads TGTGCCAGCAGCGCACAACAGGGGGCTCCGAACACTGAAGCTTTCTTT.

This clone was observed a handful of times. The rearrangement uses TRBV6-1 and TRBJ1-5; TRBD1 matches at 7 bases. Germline V CDR1 and CDR2: MNHNS, SASEGT. Trimming at V came to 1 base and at J to 3 bases, leaving 6 bases not matched to a gene. This CDR3 is built from 16 residues. DNA of the CDR3: TGTGCCAGCAGTGAAGGACAGGGTCGTGCCAATCAGCCCCAGCATTTT. This encodes CASSEGQGRANQPQHF.

V is TRBV29-1 and J is TRBJ1-2; 12 nucleotides align to TRBD1. Unmatched junction bases numbered 21, after V lost 0 bases and J lost 10 bases. The CDR3 sequence is 19 residues long. Germline CDR1 SQVTM, CDR2 ANQGSEA. CDR3 protein: CSVEDSSGQGARVTGAYTF. CDR3 bases: TGCAGCGTTGAAGACTCTTCGGGACAGGGGGCGCGTGTGACGGGAGCCTACACCTTC.

The CDR3 DNA follows: TGTGCCAGCAGTCGGAGGGGACTTCCCCAGCATTTT. It is translated as CASSRRGLPQHF. The V call is TRBV5-5, the J call TRBJ1-5; a possible D gene is TRBD1 (5 bases). Germline V gives CDR1 SGHKS, CDR2 YYEKEE (reference sequence). The CDR3 runs to 12 residues. Trimming left V 5 bases short and J 10 bases short, with 13 bases between.

The V and J genes are TRBV5-1 and TRBJ2-2; 8 nucleotides agree with TRBD1. J lost 4 bases, V lost 7 bases, and 3 bases had no gene match. This CDR3 has 13 residues. CDR1 and CDR2 from the germline V gene are SGHRS and YFSETQ. CDR3 residues: CASWTGLTGELFF. The CDR3 DNA reads as TGCGCCAGCTGGACAGGGCTCACCGGGGAGCTGTTTTTT. Filled out from reference TRBV5-1 and TRBJ2-2, the complete variable domain reads KAGVTQTPRYLIKTRGQQVTLSCSPISGHRSVSWYQQTPGQGLQFLFEYFSETQRNKGNFPGRFSGRQFSNSRSEMNVSTLELGDSALYLCASWTGLTGELFFGEGSRLTVL.

The chain employs TRBV10-3 and TRBJ1-1; 8 positions agree with TRBD1. V lost 7 bases to trimming and J lost 4 bases; unmatched junction nucleotides: 2. The CDR3 runs 12 residues. Germline loops: CDR1 ENHRY, CDR2 SYGVKD. CDR3 sequence (DNA): TGTGCCATCATCGGACAGGGCACTGAAGCTTTCTTT. It specifies CAIIGQGTEAFF.

The chain employs TRBV27 and TRBJ1-5; TRBD1 matches at 9 bases. The CDR3 sequence is 14 residues long. Germline V gene data show CDR1 as MNHEY and CDR2 as SMNVEV (reference sequence). Losses at the gene ends were 8 bases for V and 6 bases for J; bases not matched to a gene: 8. CDR3 sequence reads: CASRAGTGIQPQHF. The CDR3 bases are TGTGCCAGCCGCGCCGGGACAGGGATTCAGCCCCAGCATTTT.

The genes are TRBV7-8 and TRBJ1-4, with TRBD1 identical over 9 bases. Germline values: CDR1 SGHVS, CDR2 FQNEAQ. The trim removed 4 bases at V and 11 bases at J, leaving 5 bases unmatched. There are 13 residues in the CDR3. Here the CDR3 DNA reads TGTGCCAGCAGCTGCCGACAGGGGGAGAAACTGTTTTTT. Translating it yields CASSCRQGEKLFF. The full variable domain, in which reference TRBV7-8 and TRBJ1-4 provide the parts outside the CDR3, is GAGVSQSPRYKVAKRGQDVALRCDPISGHVSLFWYQQALGQGPEFLTYFQNEAQLDKSGLPSDRFFAERPEGSVSTLKIQRTQQEDSAVYLCASSCRQGEKLFFGSGTQLSVL.

The chain carries TRBV6-4 and TRBJ2-3; weak D call: TRBD1 (6 bases). V lost 4 bases and J lost 6, with 35 bases in between. The CDR3 has 21 residues. Per germline, CDR1 MRHNA and CDR2 SNTAGT. CDR3 residues: CASSASGRTNGPSQGSDTQYF. CDR3 DNA sequence: TGTGCCAGCAGTGCCTCAGGGCGAACAAACGGGCCCAGTCAGGGGTCCGATACGCAGTATTTT.

This rearrangement joins TRBV10-3 to TRBJ1-2, with 7 nucleotides matching TRBD1. With V trimmed by 4 bases and J by 8 bases, 28 bases remained unmatched. This CDR3 is built from 20 residues. Germline V CDR1 and CDR2: ENHRY, SYGVKD. The CDR3, as DNA: TGTGCCATCAGTGGAGCCCCCGGTGTTAGGTCCCGACAGGGAGCGAAGGGCTACACCTTC. Encoded protein: CAISGAPGVRSRQGAKGYTF.

CDR3 DNA: TGTGCCAGCAGCTCCCCGGTGACGATGCGGGGCTACACCTTC. This encodes CASSSPVTMRGYTF. This chain links TRBV5-6 with TRBJ1-2; the D is unclear. This CDR3 spans 14 amino acids. V lost 3 bases and J 8 bases, leaving 17 bases between the germline ends. Germline CDR1 SGHDT, CDR2 YYEEEE.

This clone came up once. The chain has TRBV5-6 and TRBJ1-2; TRBD1 matches at 8 bases. The CDR3 length is 14 residues. Germline V gives CDR1 SGHDT, CDR2 YYEEEE. V shed 4 bases and J 7 bases; nucleotides not matched to a gene: 9. The CDR3 loop reads CASSGRQGICGYTF. The CDR3 bases are TGTGCCAGCAGCGGGCGACAGGGGATCTGTGGCTACACCTTC.

J is TRBJ1-2 and V is TRBV5-1; no clear D. V lost 4 bases, J lost 3 bases, and 13 bases lay in between. From germline, CDR1 is SGHRS and CDR2 YFSETQ. The CDR3 spans 14 residues. The CDR3 DNA sequence: TGCGCCAGCAGCGGCGAGGGTGGGCACTATGGCTACACCTTC. Amino acid sequence: CASSGEGGHYGYTF.

This chain connects TRBV27 to TRBJ1-6, with a tentative D call TRBD1 (5 bases). Germline V CDR1 and CDR2: MNHEY, SMNVEV (reference sequence). V was trimmed by 5 bases and J by 6 bases, leaving 14 bases between them. This CDR3 has 15 amino acids. The CDR3 DNA sequence: TGTGCCAGCAGTCTCTCACAGGAGAGTAATTCACCCCTCCACTTT. Residues: CASSLSQESNSPLHF.

V gene TRBV10-3 combines with J gene TRBJ2-3, with 11 positions matching TRBD2. The trim removed 5 bases at V and 7 bases at J, leaving 14 bases unmatched. CDR1 and CDR2 (germline): ENHRY, SYGVKD. This CDR3 is 17 amino acids long. The DNA for the CDR3 is TGTGCCATCAGTCGGGTAGCGGGGGGGGCCCCAGTATATACGCAGTATTTT. The encoded protein is CAISRVAGGAPVYTQYF.

Concerning this clone itself: One end of the junction does not line up with germline, which may come from a read error. This chain uses TRBV4-3 with TRBJ2-1; 9 nucleotides agree with TRBD1. Germline V lookup: CDR1 LGHNA, CDR2 YSLEER. The CDR3 runs to 18 residues. The CDR3 DNA follows: TGCGCCAGCAGCCAAGAGCCCACCCGGGACAGGGCGGTCAATGAGCAGCTCTTC. Translating it yields CASSQEPTRDRAVNEQLF.

The genes are TRBV29-1 and TRBJ1-4; TRBD1 aligns across 10 bases. This CDR3 contains 12 residues. Looked up from germline, CDR1 is SQVTM and CDR2 is ANQGSEA. The J segment lost 7 bases and the V segment lost 4 bases, leaving 0 bases of the junction unmatched. The CDR3 nucleotides read TGCAGCGTTGGGACAGGGGGTGAAAAACTGTTTTTT. Its translation is CSVGTGGEKLFF.

This rearrangement joins TRBV25-1 to TRBJ2-4; D possibly corresponds to TRBD2 (6 bases). The ends were cut back, 2 bases at V and 9 bases at J, with 8 bases in the middle. The length of the CDR3 is 12 residues. Germline V gene sequence: CDR1 MGHDK, CDR2 SYGVNS. The CDR3: CASSEPRGIQYF. CDR3 in DNA: TGTGCCAGCAGTGAACCGCGGGGCATTCAGTACTTC. The variable domain in full, completed from reference TRBV25-1 and TRBJ2-4, reads EADIYQTPRYLVIGTGKKITLECSQTMGHDKMYWYQQDPGMELHLIHYSYGVNSTEKGDLSSESTVSRIRTEHFPLTLESARPSHTSQYLCASSEPRGIQYFGAGTRLSVL.

The J gene is TRBJ1-2, the V gene TRBV5-1; no reliable D call. There are 17 residues in the CDR3. Per the germline V gene, CDR1 is SGHRS and CDR2 is YFSETQ. The V end lost 0 bases, the J end lost 0 bases, and 15 bases lay between the germline ends. CDR3 coding DNA: TGCGCCAGCAGCTTGGGGGCCAGACGACTAGCTAACTATGGCTACACCTTC. Its translation: CASSLGARRLANYGYTF.